This TCR beta chain was identified in a study of T cells after yellow fever vaccination. J lost 1 base, V lost 3 bases, and 7 bases had no gene match. The CDR3 sequence is 16 residues long. Germline V gives CDR1 MNHNS, CDR2 SASEGT. Each CDR3 protein gets one entry after TCRdb re-called the 5' RACE reads with MiXCR. In the table there are fewer than 650,000 distinct CDR3 sequences, 21% of which are singletons. The sample in question was PBMCs, obtained about 20 days after the first yellow fever vaccination. This clonotype was obtained from a young man who received the YFV17D yellow fever vaccine. This chain connects TRBV6-1 to TRBJ1-1; 8 nucleotides agree with TRBD1. The chain's CDR3 is CASSETAGGSNTEAFF. CDR3 coding DNA: TGTGCCAGCAGTGAGACTGCAGGGGGCTCGAACACTGAAGCTTTCTTT.